This TCR beta chain was observed in a study of CD8 T cells in Susac syndrome. The authors reverse transcribed about 0.45 to 1 ug RNA with random hexamers. immunoSEQ multiplex PCR amplified TCR beta CDR3 across 54 Vbeta, 13 Jbeta. TCRdb passed the immunoSEQ multiplex PCR reads through MiXCR, listing each CDR3 protein once. The data hold about 280,000 distinct CDR3 sequences, with 85% observed a single time. The T cells that were sequenced for TCR beta were CD8+ and CD4+ cells from blood. Relapsing-remitting disease, either stable or active, was present in the multiple sclerosis controls, who were treatment-naive patients. TEMRA cells were FACS-enriched, with CD8+ and CD4+ T cells isolated negatively. V lost 4 bases, J lost 2 bases, and 12 bases lay in between. CDR1 is GTSNPN, CDR2 SVGIG, per germline (reference sequence). This CDR3 is built from 13 residues.

The J gene is TRBJ2-7, the V gene TRBV30; maybe TRBD1 (6 bases). The sample comprised CD8+ T cells from PBMCs. The clonotype originates from a human donor with multiple sclerosis. The CDR3 loop is CAWNRDRAYEQYF. For the CDR3, the DNA is TGTGCCTGGAACAGGGATAGGGCCTACGAGCAGTACTTC.